Listed below are T cell receptor beta chains from one sample, sequenced in a study of cytomegalovirus exposure and HLA in healthy donors. The table came from immunoSEQ multiplex PCR; TCRdb's copy has only in-frame clones and leaves some out. The table records 140,000 or so clones, 70% of them present only once. The sequencing sample was made of PBMCs. These TCRs come from a woman younger than 45 in good health and CMV-seronegative. Both conserved end residues are part of each CDR3. Each record gives: J gene, V gene, clone size, CDR3 length, D gene, CDR3 protein, CDR3 DNA. The D gene is left open where the match is weak. Size tells how often a clone was seen (once, few, many) or the class of an expanded clone, and some rows leave it out.

J gene: TRBJ2-5
V gene: TRBV28
clone size: .
CDR3 length: 13
D gene: .
CDR3 protein: CASSFPSGETQYF
CDR3 DNA: TGTGCCAGCAGTTTCCCCTCAGGCGAGACCCAGTACTTC

J gene: TRBJ2-7
V gene: TRBV9
clone size: .
CDR3 length: 15
D gene: TRBD2
CDR3 protein: CASSFGGDATYEQYF
CDR3 DNA: TGTGCCAGCAGCTTTGGGGGGGATGCGACTTACGAGCAGTACTTC

J gene: TRBJ2-7
V gene: TRBV12-5
clone size: few
CDR3 length: 15
D gene: .
CDR3 protein: CASGLGRSSSYEQYF
CDR3 DNA: TGTGCTAGTGGTTTGGGGCGGAGCAGCTCCTACGAGCAGTACTTC

J gene: TRBJ2-7
V gene: TRBV6-5
clone size: .
CDR3 length: 14
D gene: TRBD2
CDR3 protein: CASRRKRDSYEQYF
CDR3 DNA: TGTGCCAGCAGACGGAAGCGGGACTCCTACGAGCAGTACTTC

J gene: TRBJ2-1
V gene: TRBV7-8
clone size: .
CDR3 length: 15
D gene: TRBD2
CDR3 protein: CASSLNSGRASFQFF
CDR3 DNA: TGTGCCAGCAGCCTAAACAGCGGGAGGGCCTCTTTCCAGTTCTTC

J gene: TRBJ2-5
V gene: TRBV14
clone size: .
CDR3 length: 14
D gene: .
CDR3 protein: CASSQGASQETQYF
CDR3 DNA: TGTGCCAGCAGCCAAGGGGCCAGTCAAGAGACCCAGTACTTC

J gene: TRBJ2-1
V gene: TRBV4-2
clone size: .
CDR3 length: 16
D gene: TRBD2
CDR3 protein: CASSQDRTSGYNEQFF
CDR3 DNA: TGTGCCAGCAGCCAAGATAGGACTAGCGGATACAATGAGCAGTTCTTC

J gene: TRBJ2-5
V gene: TRBV9
clone size: few
CDR3 length: 17
D gene: TRBD2
CDR3 protein: CASSAPGLAGGRETQYF
CDR3 DNA: TGTGCCAGCAGCGCCCCGGGACTAGCGGGGGGGAGGGAGACCCAGTACTTC

J gene: TRBJ2-1
V gene: TRBV4-1
clone size: .
CDR3 length: 16
D gene: TRBD2
CDR3 protein: CASSQDSLAGGNEQFF
CDR3 DNA: TGCGCCAGCAGCCAAGATAGCCTAGCGGGAGGTAATGAGCAGTTCTTC

J gene: TRBJ2-7
V gene: TRBV5-4
clone size: .
CDR3 length: 13
D gene: TRBD1
CDR3 protein: CASSFDRGYEQYF
CDR3 DNA: TGTGCCAGCAGTTTCGACAGGGGATACGAGCAGTACTTC

J gene: TRBJ1-1
V gene: TRBV25-1
clone size: few
CDR3 length: 14
D gene: .
CDR3 protein: CASSEFESGTEAFF
CDR3 DNA: TGTGCCAGCAGTGAATTTGAATCGGGAACTGAAGCTTTCTTT

J gene: TRBJ1-2
V gene: TRBV2
clone size: .
CDR3 length: 16
D gene: .
CDR3 protein: CASSEAFYRVPGGYTF
CDR3 DNA: TGTGCCAGCAGTGAAGCGTTTTACAGGGTTCCAGGTGGCTACACCTTC

J gene: TRBJ1-1
V gene: TRBV7-2
clone size: .
CDR3 length: 13
D gene: .
CDR3 protein: CASRKEQGTEAFF
CDR3 DNA: TGTGCCAGCCGGAAGGAGCAGGGAACTGAAGCTTTCTTT

J gene: TRBJ1-5
V gene: TRBV6-5
clone size: .
CDR3 length: 13
D gene: .
CDR3 protein: CALDRPSNQPQHF
CDR3 DNA: TGTGCCTTAGACAGGCCTAGCAATCAGCCCCAGCATTTT

J gene: TRBJ1-4
V gene: TRBV18
clone size: .
CDR3 length: 13
D gene: TRBD1
CDR3 protein: CASSRDRGEKLFF
CDR3 DNA: TGTGCCAGCTCGCGGGACAGGGGAGAAAAACTGTTTTTT

J gene: TRBJ2-7
V gene: TRBV5-1
clone size: .
CDR3 length: 14
D gene: .
CDR3 protein: CASSFQGRKGEQYF
CDR3 DNA: TGCGCCAGCAGCTTTCAGGGGCGGAAAGGAGAGCAGTACTTC

J gene: TRBJ2-1
V gene: TRBV7-3
clone size: .
CDR3 length: 15
D gene: TRBD2
CDR3 protein: CASSPGLAVYNEQFF
CDR3 DNA: TGTGCCAGCAGCCCTGGGCTAGCGGTCTACAATGAGCAGTTCTTC

J gene: TRBJ1-4
V gene: TRBV4-2
clone size: .
CDR3 length: 15
D gene: .
CDR3 protein: CASSQEPTRNEKLFF
CDR3 DNA: TGTGCCAGCAGCCAAGAGCCAACCAGGAATGAAAAACTGTTTTTT

J gene: TRBJ2-7
V gene: TRBV29-1
clone size: .
CDR3 length: 14
D gene: TRBD2
CDR3 protein: CSVESSGTYHEQYF
CDR3 DNA: TGCAGCGTTGAATCTAGCGGGACTTACCACGAGCAGTACTTC

J gene: TRBJ1-5
V gene: TRBV27
clone size: few
CDR3 length: 17
D gene: .
CDR3 protein: CASRQNSQGSGNQPQHF
CDR3 DNA: TGTGCCAGCAGACAAAATTCCCAGGGGTCGGGGAATCAGCCCCAGCATTTT

J gene: TRBJ2-5
V gene: TRBV5-1
clone size: .
CDR3 length: 16
D gene: TRBD1
CDR3 protein: CASSLAQGGFQETQYF
CDR3 DNA: TGCGCCAGCAGCTTGGCCCAAGGGGGCTTCCAAGAGACCCAGTACTTC

J gene: TRBJ2-1
V gene: TRBV21-1
clone size: .
CDR3 length: 17
D gene: .
CDR3 protein: CASSKAFRQGPHNEQFF
CDR3 DNA: TGTGCCAGCAGCAAAGCTTTTAGACAGGGCCCCCACAATGAGCAGTTCTTC

J gene: TRBJ1-1
V gene: TRBV5-1
clone size: .
CDR3 length: 15
D gene: TRBD1
CDR3 protein: CASSRTGGPNTEAFF
CDR3 DNA: TGCGCCAGCAGCCGGACAGGGGGACCGAACACTGAAGCTTTCTTT

J gene: TRBJ2-5
V gene: TRBV5-4
clone size: .
CDR3 length: 17
D gene: TRBD2
CDR3 protein: CASSEGLAGGYQETQYF
CDR3 DNA: TGTGCCAGCAGCGAAGGACTAGCGGGAGGGTACCAAGAGACCCAGTACTTC